This TCR beta chain is drawn from a study of response to subunit inactivated influenza vaccine. General study points: Each seasonal flu vaccination may recruit only limited new T cells, authors suggested.

TCRdb re-called the RT-PCR reads through MiXCR, storing one row per CDR3 protein. The data show 400,000 to 650,000 distinct CDR3 sequences, 6% to 9% seen once. This clonotype has just a few counts. Its antigen is unknown. Between the trimmed V and J ends, which lost 7 bases and 0 bases, there was a span of 12 bases. The CDR3 covers 14 residues. Germline V gives CDR1 SQVTM, CDR2 ANQGSEA. The starting material was PBMCs from blood, obtained roughly 24 months after vaccination. The clonotype was recovered from a man aged 50 to 69 who received an inactivated influenza vaccine. The chain uses TRBV29-1 and TRBJ2-2; no clear D gene. The CDR3: CSALRGPNTGELFF. Written as DNA, the CDR3 is TGCAGCGCGCTACGAGGTCCGAACACCGGGGAGCTGTTTTTT.